This T cell receptor (beta chain) was sequenced during a study of T-cell reconstitution after alpha-beta-depleted transplantation in children. The CDR3 has 11 residues. Germline V gives CDR1 ENHRY, CDR2 SYGVKD. Trimming removed 7 bases from V and 10 bases from J, with 11 bases in between. Study conclusions and caveats: After one year, T-cell counts and TCRbeta diversity mostly came from new T cells.

This clonotype was counted many times. The antigen is undetermined. Preparation of the TCRbeta library was carried out with unique molecular identifiers. Each CDR3 protein is one row after TCRdb ran MiXCR on the PCR reads. The sample has 750,000 to 950,000 distinct CDR3 sequences; around 17% are singletons. The chain recombines TRBV10-3 with TRBJ2-1, with D perhaps being TRBD1 or TRBD2 (5 bases each). This clonotype was obtained from a male patient aged 10-17 years who had a stem cell transplant for acute lymphoblastic leukemia, so the T cells may come from the graft donor. Sequenced material: PBMCs, mostly from graft donor cells, taken 360 days after TCRalphabeta/CD19-depleted stem cell transplant. In DNA form, the CDR3 reads TGTGCCATCACCGAATGGGGGGAGCAGTTCTTC. The encoded protein is CAITEWGEQFF.